This T cell receptor beta chain was found in a study of cytomegalovirus exposure and HLA in healthy donors. Notes on the study in general: With further analysis later on, most CMV-associated TCR beta chains appeared HLA-restricted. CMV antigen specificity was confirmed in vitro for three CMV-associated chains. Earlier analysis looked at TCR beta V segments, and most were productive about 90% or about 30% of the time. In a later analysis, several top co-occurrence clusters appeared linked to parvovirus B19, influenza, CMV and Epstein-Barr virus.

The CDR3 runs 20 residues. Researchers ran the PCR with 60 Vbeta and 13 Jbeta primers. Sequencing was performed with immunoSEQ multiplex PCR; in TCRdb, only in-frame clones are kept and a portion is missing. This table holds approximately 78,000 clones, around 85% found once. Comment on this clone: Its matching antigen is unknown.

The chain has TRBV21-1 and TRBJ1-4. TRBV21-1 is tagged as a pseudogene. Material: PBMCs. The receptor comes from a woman aged 45 to 65 in good health and CMV-seronegative. The CDR3, as DNA: TGTGCCAGCAGCAAAGGAGGATCAGCCCGGCCGGCAACAACTAATGAAAAACTGTTTTTT. It yields the protein CASSKGGSARPATTNEKLFF.